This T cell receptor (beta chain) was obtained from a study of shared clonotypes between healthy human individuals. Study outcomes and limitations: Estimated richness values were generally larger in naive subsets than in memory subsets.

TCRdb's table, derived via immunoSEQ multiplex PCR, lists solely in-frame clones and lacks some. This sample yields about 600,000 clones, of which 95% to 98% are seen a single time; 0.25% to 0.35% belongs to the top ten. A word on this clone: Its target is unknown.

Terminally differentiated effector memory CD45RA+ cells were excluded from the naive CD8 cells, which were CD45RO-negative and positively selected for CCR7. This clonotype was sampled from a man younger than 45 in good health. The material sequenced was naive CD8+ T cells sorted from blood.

The CDR3 sequence: CASSALVSGANVLTF. Written as DNA, the CDR3 is TGTGCCAGCAGTGCACTGGTCTCTGGGGCCAACGTCCTGACTTTC. V and J are TRBV28 and TRBJ2-6; no definite D call. The CDR3 loop spans 15 amino acids. V was cut by 5 bases and J by 0 bases, with 8 bases left in between. Per the germline V gene, CDR1 is MDHEN and CDR2 is SYDVKM.